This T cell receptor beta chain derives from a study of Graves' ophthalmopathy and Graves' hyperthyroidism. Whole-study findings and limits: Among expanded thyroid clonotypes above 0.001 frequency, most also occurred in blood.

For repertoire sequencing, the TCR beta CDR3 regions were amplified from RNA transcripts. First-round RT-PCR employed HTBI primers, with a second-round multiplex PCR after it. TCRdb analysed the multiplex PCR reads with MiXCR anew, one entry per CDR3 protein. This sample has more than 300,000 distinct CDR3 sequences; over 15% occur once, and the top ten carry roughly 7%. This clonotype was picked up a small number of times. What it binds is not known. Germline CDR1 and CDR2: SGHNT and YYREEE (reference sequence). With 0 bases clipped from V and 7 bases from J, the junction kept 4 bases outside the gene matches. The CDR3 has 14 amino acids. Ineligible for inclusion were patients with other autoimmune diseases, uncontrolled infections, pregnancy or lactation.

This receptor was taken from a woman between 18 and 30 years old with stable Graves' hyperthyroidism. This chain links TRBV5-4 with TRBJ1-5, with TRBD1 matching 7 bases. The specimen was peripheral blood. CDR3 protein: CASSLGGGTQPQHF. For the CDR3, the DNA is TGTGCCAGCAGCTTGGGAGGGGGCACACAGCCCCAGCATTTT. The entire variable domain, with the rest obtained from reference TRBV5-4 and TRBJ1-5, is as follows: ETGVTQSPTHLIKTRGQQVTLRCSSQSGHNTVSWYQQALGQGPQFIFQYYREEENGRGNFPPRFSGLQFPNYSSELNVNALELDDSALYLCASSLGGGTQPQHFGDGTRLSIL.